This TCR beta chain was recorded in a study of TIL therapy for anti-PD-1-resistant metastatic lung cancer. Time point defined: pre-treatment sample, taken before nivolumab and TIL therapy. The CDR3 sequence is 16 residues long. Trimming left V 2 bases short and J 4 bases short, with 17 bases between. Per the germline V gene, CDR1 is MNHEY and CDR2 is SVGAGI. This was the immunoSEQ v3 assay. Each library reached some 2 million read pairs, or roughly 5-6.5 million at deep level. TCRdb keeps only in-frame clones here, not all; method: immunoSEQ multiplex PCR. Of roughly 23,000 clones in the sample, just over 70% were seen once.

The source of this sequence is a person aged 25 to 80 with non-small cell lung cancer. This chain connects TRBV6-5 to TRBJ1-2; D might be TRBD1 (5 bases). The sequenced sample was blood, obtained at baseline. The CDR3 protein is CASSYGIRVQGYGYTF. In DNA form, the CDR3 reads TGTGCCAGCAGTTACGGAATCAGGGTGCAGGGCTATGGCTACACCTTC.